What follows are 16 T cell receptor beta chains derived from one specimen sequenced in a study of blood T cell repertoires in COVID-19. Using immunoSEQ multiplex PCR, the repertoire was profiled, and TCRdb retains in-frame clones only, with some absent. The table has around 220,000 clones, around 80% seen once. Material: peripheral blood. The receptors come from a human donor in a cohort sampled during active COVID-19.

CDR3 protein: CASSFLGQGGTEAFF. In DNA form, the CDR3 reads TGTGCCAGCAGTTTTCTCGGACAAGGTGGGACTGAAGCTTTCTTT. The rearrangement uses TRBV28 and TRBJ1-1, with D tentatively TRBD1 (5 bases). Between the trimmed V and J ends, which lost 3 bases and 5 bases, there was a span of 16 bases. The germline V gene encodes CDR1 MDHEN and CDR2 SYDVKM. This CDR3 region has 15 residues.

This clone turned up a few times. V usage is TRBV4-2 and J usage is TRBJ1-2, with a weak D call TRBD1 (6 bases). CDR1 LGHNA and CDR2 YNFKEQ come from the germline V gene. Trimming shortened V by 0 bases and J by 2 bases, and 13 bases separated the two germline ends. CDR3 length: 16 amino acids. CDR3 nucleotides: TGTGCCAGCAGCCAAGATAGACAGGACCCCAACTATGGCTACACCTTC. Translated: CASSQDRQDPNYGYTF.

The rearrangement uses TRBV3-1 (or the pseudogene TRBV3-2) and TRBJ2-7, with TRBD2 matching over 10 bases. The CDR3 has 15 residues. Germline CDR1 LGHDT, CDR2 YNNKEL (reference sequence). The junction had 5 bases not matched to a gene; V was cut back by 4 bases and J by 2 bases. CDR3 protein: CASSRGLAATYEQYF. As DNA, the CDR3 is TGTGCCAGCAGCCGCGGACTAGCGGCGACCTACGAGCAGTACTTC.

The chain uses TRBV5-4 and TRBJ1-4, with a possible D match to TRBD1 (6 bases). Germline CDR1 is SGHNT and CDR2 is YYREEE (reference sequence). V shed 4 bases and J shed 8 bases, with 24 bases lying between them. This CDR3 spans 17 amino acids. This CDR3 reads CASSPDGQQGTREKLFF. CDR3 coding DNA: TGTGCCAGCAGCCCCGACGGACAGCAGGGGACGCGGGAAAAACTGTTTTTT.

The J gene is TRBJ1-2, the V gene TRBV10-3; 7 bases map to TRBD1. The CDR3 covers 14 residues. Germline V CDR1 and CDR2: ENHRY, SYGVKD. After removal of 0 bases from V and 4 bases from J, the junction contained 2 bases not matched to a gene. The DNA for the CDR3 is TGTGCCATCAGTGAGTCGACAGGGACCTATGGCTACACCTTC. This translates into CAISESTGTYGYTF.

This sequence joins TRBV19 and TRBJ1-1; 8 nucleotides match TRBD1. The trim removed 9 bases at V and 3 bases at J, leaving 6 bases unmatched. This CDR3 region has 13 residues. Germline V gives CDR1 LNHDA, CDR2 SQIVND (reference sequence). The CDR3 region has the DNA TGTGCCAGCGACAGGGGCAGATACACTGAAGCTTTCTTT. Amino acid sequence: CASDRGRYTEAFF.

V and J are TRBV4-2 and TRBJ1-5; D uncertain. This CDR3 is 15 amino acids long. V gave up 0 bases and J gave up 0 bases, with 6 bases separating them. CDR1 and CDR2 (germline): LGHNA, YNFKEQ. The DNA for the CDR3 is TGTGCCAGCAGCCAAGATCGGAGTAGCAATCAGCCCCAGCATTTT. Its protein product is CASSQDRSSNQPQHF.

The V gene is TRBV4-1, the J gene TRBJ2-1, with a possible D match to TRBD1 (6 bases). V lost 5 bases and J 0 bases, leaving 8 bases between the germline ends. Germline V gene data show CDR1 as MGHRA and CDR2 as YSYEKL. The CDR3 extends over 14 amino acids. Written as DNA, the CDR3 is TGCGCCAGCAGCGGACAGTCCTCCTACAATGAGCAGTTCTTC. It is translated as CASSGQSSYNEQFF.

The chain joins TRBV4-3 to TRBJ2-2, with D unclear. V was clipped by 1 base and J by 3 bases, with 9 bases between them. This CDR3 has 15 residues. In germline, CDR1 is LGHNA, CDR2 YSLEER. The DNA of the CDR3 is TGCGCCAGCAGCCAAGGTCCACTACACACCGGGGAGCTGTTTTTT. It is translated as CASSQGPLHTGELFF.

The rearrangement joins TRBV9 to TRBJ2-7; maybe TRBD2 (6 bases). V was shortened by 3 bases and J by 6 bases, with 13 bases between the two germline ends. Germline V CDR1 and CDR2: SGDLS, YYNGEE. This CDR3 has 13 residues. The CDR3 is CASSAQLATEQYF. CDR3 coding DNA: TGTGCCAGCAGCGCCCAACTAGCAACCGAGCAGTACTTC.

The V call is TRBV28, the J call TRBJ2-7; D uncertain. This CDR3 has 14 residues. Germline CDR1 is MDHEN and CDR2 is SYDVKM. With 2 bases removed from V and 1 base from J, the gap between germline ends came to 9 bases. CDR3 protein: CASSLAQKSYEQYF. The CDR3 nucleotides are TGTGCCAGCAGTTTAGCCCAGAAGTCCTACGAGCAGTACTTC.

This clone has a handful of counts. V usage is TRBV11-2 and J usage is TRBJ2-7; the D gene is possibly TRBD1 (6 bases). Trimming took 5 bases from V and 3 from J, leaving 17 bases between them. In germline, CDR1 is SGHAT, CDR2 FQNNGV. The CDR3 is 15 amino acids. The CDR3 DNA reads as TGTGCCAGCAGCACCCGACTTAGGGACATCTACGAGCAGTACTTC. Translated, it gives CASSTRLRDIYEQYF.

V gene TRBV6-1 combines with J gene TRBJ2-2; 9 bases are shared with TRBD2. V lost 1 base to trimming and J lost 2 bases; unmatched junction nucleotides: 8. The germline V gene has CDR1 MNHNS and CDR2 SASEGT. The CDR3 loop spans 18 amino acids. CDR3 sequence reads: CASSEVGSGSANTGELFF. CDR3 DNA: TGTGCCAGCAGTGAAGTTGGTAGCGGGAGCGCAAACACCGGGGAGCTGTTTTTT.

The chain carries TRBV2 and TRBJ1-1, with 12 bases lining up with TRBD1. Trimming took 10 bases from V and 3 from J; bases not matched to a gene: 9. The CDR3 runs 15 residues. In germline, CDR1 is SNHLY, CDR2 FYNNEI. The CDR3 sequence: CAIPGTGGEYTEAFF. For the CDR3, the DNA is TGTGCCATACCAGGGACAGGGGGCGAATACACTGAAGCTTTCTTT.

This chain joins TRBV29-1 and TRBJ2-6; no definite D call. CDR3 length equals 12 residues. CDR1 is SQVTM and CDR2 is ANQGSEA in the germline V gene. Trimming removed 6 bases from V and 2 bases from J, with 5 bases in between. DNA for the CDR3: TGCAGCGTCAGAACTGGGGCCAACGTCCTGACTTTC. It codes for CSVRTGANVLTF.

The chain is built from TRBV5-1 and TRBJ2-7; 8 bases fit TRBD2. From germline, CDR1 is SGHRS and CDR2 YFSETQ. The CDR3 covers 13 residues. Germline trimming cut 5 bases from V and 4 bases from J; bases unmatched to any gene: 5. In DNA form, the CDR3 reads TGCGCCAGCAGACTAGCGGAGTCTTACGAGCAGTACTTC. The encoded protein is CASRLAESYEQYF.